One sample yielded the 32 T cell receptor beta chains listed below, sequenced in a study of blood T cell repertoires in COVID-19. Clones were sequenced by immunoSEQ multiplex PCR, and TCRdb holds only the in-frame ones, with some missing. The data show about 150,000 clones, roughly 90% seen once. Sequencing was done on a sample of peripheral blood. These receptors were taken from a human donor in a cohort sampled during active COVID-19.

The V gene is TRBV2, the J gene TRBJ2-1; possibly TRBD2 for D (5 bases). Per germline, CDR1 SNHLY and CDR2 FYNNEI. With 7 bases removed from V and 2 bases from J, the gap between germline ends came to 12 bases. This CDR3 is 14 amino acids long. The DNA for the CDR3 is TGTGCCAGCAATCGAGCGGAGACCTACAATGAGCAGTTCTTC. It codes for CASNRAETYNEQFF. The full variable domain, in which reference TRBV2 and TRBJ2-1 provide the parts outside the CDR3, is EPEVTQTPSHQVTQMGQEVILRCVPISNHLYFYWYRQILGQKVEFLVSFYNNEISEKSEIFDDQFSVERPDGSNFTLKIRSTKLEDSAMYFCASNRAETYNEQFFGPGTRLTVL.

The chain carries TRBV18 and TRBJ1-3, with TRBD1 matching 7 bases. Per germline, CDR1 KGHSH and CDR2 LQKENI. The V segment lost 4 bases and the J segment 3 bases; nucleotides outside the gene matches: 6. There are 15 residues in the CDR3. The CDR3 spells CASSLFDRDGNTIYF. CDR3 bases: TGTGCCAGCTCACTCTTCGACAGGGATGGAAACACCATATATTTT.

The genes are TRBV29-1 and TRBJ2-3; 7 bases fit TRBD2. The CDR3 consists of 14 residues. CDR1 is SQVTM and CDR2 is ANQGSEA in the germline V gene. The J segment lost 1 base and the V segment lost 0 bases, leaving 1 base of the junction unmatched. CDR3 loop: CSVEDRGGTDTQYF. CDR3 nucleotides: TGCAGCGTTGAAGACCGGGGGGGCACAGATACGCAGTATTTT.

The rearrangement links TRBV28 to TRBJ1-2; no definite D call. This CDR3 is built from 14 residues. Per germline, CDR1 MDHEN and CDR2 SYDVKM. V gave up 2 bases and J gave up 3 bases, with 10 bases separating them. The CDR3 DNA reads TGTGCCAGCAGTTTAAGGCAGGAAGACTATGGCTACACCTTC. Translated: CASSLRQEDYGYTF.

The V and J genes are TRBV7-2 and TRBJ2-5, with TRBD1 matching 8 bases. The V gene end was trimmed by 6 bases and the J gene end by 5 bases; junction bases not matched to a gene: 8. Germline V gene sequence: CDR1 SGHTA, CDR2 FQGNSA. The CDR3 consists of 14 residues. The CDR3 DNA reads TGTGCCAGCAGTCGACAGGGGTATAGTGAGACCCAGTACTTC. Translating it yields CASSRQGYSETQYF.

This chain links TRBV9 with TRBJ2-7, with 12 nucleotides matching TRBD2. V shed 2 bases and J 5 bases; nucleotides not matched to a gene: 5. Germline CDR1 reads SGDLS; CDR2 reads YYNGEE. The length of the CDR3 is 15 residues. This chain's CDR3 is CASSVWGLAGNEQYF. The CDR3, as DNA: TGTGCCAGCAGCGTTTGGGGACTAGCGGGTAACGAGCAGTACTTC.

The chain employs TRBV15 and TRBJ1-2; a possible D gene is TRBD1 (5 bases). From germline, CDR1 is LNHNV and CDR2 YYDKDF (reference sequence). This CDR3 has 16 amino acids. V lost 0 bases and J lost 3, with 14 bases in between. CDR3 sequence reads: CATSRDQGLGDYGYTF. Here the CDR3 DNA reads TGTGCCACCAGCAGAGATCAGGGTTTGGGCGACTATGGCTACACCTTC.

J is TRBJ1-6 and V is TRBV6-1; D uncertain. Trimming shortened V by 1 base and J by 10 bases, and 11 bases separated the two germline ends. Germline V CDR1 and CDR2: MNHNS, SASEGT. This CDR3 has 14 residues. The CDR3 DNA follows: TGTGCCAGCAGTGAAGGCTTTGCAGAATCACCCCTCCACTTT. The encoded protein is CASSEGFAESPLHF.

The chain carries TRBV6-5 and TRBJ1-1, with D tentatively TRBD1 (6 bases). V was shortened by 8 bases and J by 1 base, with 11 bases between the two germline ends. The germline V gene encodes CDR1 MNHEY and CDR2 SVGAGI. The CDR3 length is 13 residues. In DNA form, the CDR3 reads TGTGCCAGCTTGGGGGCGGAGAACACTGAAGCTTTCTTT. Its protein product is CASLGAENTEAFF.

V is TRBV19 and J is TRBJ2-3, with D tentatively TRBD1 (6 bases). V was clipped by 6 bases and J by 4 bases, with 11 bases between them. Germline V gene data show CDR1 as LNHDA and CDR2 as SQIVND (reference sequence). The CDR3 loop spans 13 amino acids. The CDR3 loop is CASRQGKPDTQYF. CDR3 DNA sequence: TGTGCCAGTAGACAGGGAAAGCCAGATACGCAGTATTTT.

V is TRBV5-1 and J is TRBJ2-2; 7 nucleotides match TRBD1. From germline, CDR1 is SGHRS and CDR2 YFSETQ. The CDR3 length is 14 residues. Unmatched junction bases numbered 4, after V lost 4 bases and J lost 4 bases. The CDR3 protein is CASSTGQSTGELFF. In DNA, the CDR3 is TGCGCCAGCAGCACGGGACAGTCCACCGGGGAGCTGTTTTTT.

The chain employs TRBV3-1 (or the pseudogene TRBV3-2) and TRBJ2-1; 11 nucleotides agree with TRBD2. The CDR3 runs 16 residues. The germline CDR1 and CDR2 sequences are LGHDT and YNNKEL (reference sequence). V lost 4 bases and J lost 9; bases outside the gene matches: 11. CDR3 sequence: CASSRSRSGRGGEQFF. CDR3 DNA: TGTGCCAGCAGCCGATCCCGTAGCGGGAGGGGCGGTGAGCAGTTCTTC.

The rearrangement joins TRBV28 to TRBJ2-1, with TRBD1 identical over 7 bases. The junction had 10 bases not matched to a gene; V was cut back by 8 bases and J by 9 bases. The CDR3 runs to 13 residues. The germline V gene has CDR1 MDHEN and CDR2 SYDVKM. The CDR3 loop is CASLSRGTGEQFF. The DNA for the CDR3 is TGTGCCAGCCTCTCCAGGGGGACGGGTGAGCAGTTCTTC.

The J gene is TRBJ2-1, the V gene TRBV7-8, with a weak D call TRBD1 (6 bases). The CDR3 extends over 15 amino acids. The V gene lost 2 bases and the J gene lost 5 bases, with 13 bases spanning the gap. Germline V CDR1 and CDR2: SGHVS, FQNEAQ. CDR3: CASSLRQGINNEQFF. The CDR3 DNA sequence: TGTGCCAGCAGCTTACGCCAGGGGATCAACAATGAGCAGTTCTTC.

The V call is TRBV27, the J call TRBJ2-7; D uncertain. Germline CDR1 and CDR2: MNHEY and SMNVEV (reference sequence). The CDR3 runs to 12 residues. With 5 bases removed from V and 6 bases from J, the gap between germline ends came to 11 bases. The CDR3 DNA reads TGTGCCAGCAGTCCCCGGAGTGGCGAGCAGTACTTC. It encodes CASSPRSGEQYF.

The chain is built from TRBV7-9 and TRBJ1-2; 7 positions agree with TRBD1. This CDR3 region has 17 residues. J lost 6 bases, V lost 5 bases, and 18 bases had no gene match. Germline CDR1 is SEHNR and CDR2 is FQNEAQ (reference sequence). CDR3 nucleotide sequence: TGTGCCAGCAGCCTAACGGCCATTGAGACAGGGATTGATGGCTACACCTTC. Protein product: CASSLTAIETGIDGYTF.

This clone was picked up one time. V is TRBV4-1 and J is TRBJ1-1; perhaps TRBD1 as D (6 bases). This CDR3 is 15 amino acids long. Germline V lookup: CDR1 MGHRA, CDR2 YSYEKL. Between the trimmed V and J ends, which lost 2 bases and 0 bases, there was a span of 10 bases. The CDR3 is CASSQLRGMNTEAFF. In DNA, the CDR3 is TGCGCCAGCAGCCAACTAAGGGGGATGAACACTGAAGCTTTCTTT.

This chain uses TRBV6-5 with TRBJ1-4, with a possible D match to TRBD1 (6 bases). V lost 6 bases and J 2 bases, leaving 13 bases between the germline ends. This CDR3 comprises 15 residues. Germline assignment: CDR1 MNHEY and CDR2 SVGAGI. CDR3 loop: CASSRTRGTNEKLFF. The CDR3 region has the DNA TGTGCCAGCAGCCGGACCAGGGGTACTAATGAAAAACTGTTTTTT.

This chain uses TRBV28 with TRBJ1-6, with 7 bases that match TRBD1. Germline loops: CDR1 MDHEN, CDR2 SYDVKM. The V gene end was trimmed by 6 bases and the J gene end by 3 bases; junction bases not matched to a gene: 5. This CDR3 has 15 residues. CDR3 coding DNA: TGTGCCAGCAGAGGATCAGGGGGCTATAATTCACCCCTCCACTTT. Protein product: CASRGSGGYNSPLHF.

The chain employs TRBV4-2 and TRBJ2-7, with 8 positions matching TRBD1. The CDR3 contains 19 residues. V was pared by 0 bases and J by 3 bases, with 16 bases of the junction left unmatched. Germline CDR1 reads LGHNA; CDR2 reads YNFKEQ. This chain's CDR3 is CASSQDFSRGQLRNYEQYF. The CDR3 bases are TGTGCCAGCAGCCAAGATTTCAGCAGGGGGCAGCTGCGGAACTACGAGCAGTACTTC.

A few counts support this clone. This chain links TRBV6-6 with TRBJ1-5, with 8 bases fitting TRBD1. This CDR3 has 15 amino acids. Germline CDR1 is MNHNY and CDR2 is SVGAGI (reference sequence). DNA for the CDR3: TGTGCTTCCTGGCAGGGGGCGGGTAGCAATCAGCCCCAGCATTTT. It specifies CASWQGAGSNQPQHF.

The gene calls are TRBV6-6 and TRBJ1-3; a possible D gene is TRBD1 (5 bases). Between the trimmed V and J ends, which lost 5 bases and 4 bases, there was a span of 24 bases. CDR3 length: 18 residues. Germline V gene sequence: CDR1 MNHNY, CDR2 SVGAGI (reference sequence). CDR3 residues: CASSLDRWTRWRGNTIYF. The DNA of the CDR3 is TGTGCCAGCAGTCTCGACCGTTGGACAAGGTGGCGAGGAAACACCATATATTTT.

The V call is TRBV7-2, the J call TRBJ2-7, with 11 bases identical to TRBD2. Germline values: CDR1 SGHTA, CDR2 FQGNSA. CDR3 length: 15 residues. Losses at the gene ends were 3 bases for V and 5 bases for J; bases not matched to a gene: 6. The CDR3 nucleotides read TGTGCCAGCAGCTTTACTAGCGGGAGTCCCAACGAGCAGTACTTC. It encodes CASSFTSGSPNEQYF. The full variable domain, with the rest looked up from reference TRBV7-2 and TRBJ2-7, is GAGVSQSPSNKVTEKGKDVELRCDPISGHTALYWYRQSLGQGLEFLIYFQGNSAPDKSGLPSDRFSAERTGGSVSTLTIQRTQQEDSAVYLCASSFTSGSPNEQYFGPGTRLTVT.

V and J are TRBV7-3 and TRBJ2-7; 14 nucleotides agree with TRBD2. V dropped 4 bases and J dropped 7; count of bases not matched to a gene: 15. This CDR3 spans 18 amino acids. In germline, CDR1 is SGHTA, CDR2 FQGTGA. This chain's CDR3 is CASSSRGLAGGITSEQYF. CDR3 coding DNA: TGTGCCAGCAGCTCCCGAGGACTAGCGGGGGGTATTACATCAGAGCAGTACTTC.

The rearrangement uses TRBV19 and TRBJ2-3, with D maybe TRBD2 (5 bases). Germline V gene lookup returns CDR1 LNHDA and CDR2 SQIVND (reference sequence). CDR3 size: 13 residues. V was pared by 8 bases and J by 1 base, with 10 bases between. CDR3 sequence: CASRVGGTDTQYF. Here the CDR3 DNA reads TGTGCCAGTCGGGTCGGGGGCACAGATACGCAGTATTTT.

This clone was recorded once. The chain couples TRBV6-6 to TRBJ2-3, with 8 bases lining up with TRBD2. CDR3 length: 13 residues. Germline V gene data show CDR1 as MNHNY and CDR2 as SVGAGI (reference sequence). Losses at the gene ends were 7 bases for V and 10 bases for J; bases not matched to a gene: 10. CDR3 nucleotide sequence: TGTGCCAGCACACGGGGGGGCGGAGTGGCGCAGTATTTT. It translates to CASTRGGGVAQYF.

The V and J genes are TRBV7-3 and TRBJ2-5; weak D call: TRBD1 (5 bases). Germline V gene lookup returns CDR1 SGHTA and CDR2 FQGTGA. This CDR3 is 13 amino acids long. V shed 4 bases and J shed 2 bases, with 8 bases lying between them. CDR3 residues: CASSSRVQETQYF. CDR3 in DNA: TGTGCCAGCAGCTCCAGGGTTCAAGAGACCCAGTACTTC.

The DNA of the CDR3 is TGCGCCCCACCGCGACGACAGTATCAGCCCCAGCATTTT. Translated, it gives CAPPRRQYQPQHF. The chain recombines TRBV5-1 with TRBJ1-5; D possibly corresponds to TRBD1 (5 bases). The germline V gene has CDR1 SGHRS and CDR2 YFSETQ. Trimming shortened V by 10 bases and J by 5 bases, and 16 bases separated the two germline ends. This CDR3 is built from 13 residues. The whole variable domain, remainder taken from reference TRBV5-1 and TRBJ1-5, is KAGVTQTPRYLIKTRGQQVTLSCSPISGHRSVSWYQQTPGQGLQFLFEYFSETQRNKGNFPGRFSGRQFSNSRSEMNVSTLELGDSALYLCAPPRRQYQPQHFGDGTRLSIL.

The CDR3 DNA reads as TGTGCCAGTGGGGTCCGGGACAGAGGTAATCAGCCCCAGCATTTT. Translating gives CASGVRDRGNQPQHF. The V and J genes are TRBV19 and TRBJ1-5; 7 nucleotides line up with TRBD1. Germline loops: CDR1 LNHDA, CDR2 SQIVND (reference sequence). The CDR3 loop spans 15 amino acids. V lost 8 bases and J lost 4; bases outside the gene matches: 11.

V gene TRBV6-5 combines with J gene TRBJ1-5, with TRBD1 matching over 12 bases. The germline V gene encodes CDR1 MNHEY and CDR2 SVGAGI. V dropped 6 bases and J dropped 7; count of bases not matched to a gene: 7. The CDR3 length is 15 residues. CDR3 DNA sequence: TGTGCCAGCAGAGAGGGACAGGGGGCCTGGCAGCCCCAGCATTTT. Protein: CASREGQGAWQPQHF.

In this sample, this clone turned up a few times. The chain couples TRBV19 to TRBJ1-5; D unclear. Germline V CDR1 and CDR2: LNHDA, SQIVND (reference sequence). The CDR3 runs to 14 residues. V was cut by 6 bases and J by 2 bases, with 11 bases left in between. CDR3 bases: TGTGCCAGTAGCCCGGACGGGGGCAATCAGCCCCAGCATTTT. Its translation: CASSPDGGNQPQHF. The full variable domain, in which reference TRBV19 and TRBJ1-5 provide the parts outside the CDR3, is DGGITQSPKYLFRKEGQNVTLSCEQNLNHDAMYWYRQDPGQGLRLIYYSQIVNDFQKGDIAEGYSVSREKKESFPLTVTSAQKNPTAFYLCASSPDGGNQPQHFGDGTRLSIL.

For the CDR3, the DNA is TGCAGCGTTGAAGGGGCAATTGGAAACACCATATATTTT. It encodes CSVEGAIGNTIYF. The gene calls are TRBV29-1 and TRBJ1-3, with D uncertain. This CDR3 spans 13 amino acids. Germline CDR1 and CDR2: SQVTM and ANQGSEA. V lost 1 base and J lost 3, with 7 bases in between.